A single sample gave rise to the 21 T cell receptor beta chains below, sequenced in a study of molecular identifiers for immune sequencing clone quantification. MiXCR, applied by TCRdb to the PCR reads, yields one record per CDR3 protein. The top ten clones hold about 0.84% of a sample with some 590,000 distinct CDR3 sequences, about 25% of them seen once. What was sequenced was naive CD8+ T cells from blood, with Jurkat cell RNA spiked in. The subset was: FACS-sorted CD8+CD4-CCR7+CD45RA+ naive T cells. The receptors were sampled from a human donor in good health. Some libraries in this study had Jurkat cell RNA spiked in.

This clonotype was counted ten times or more. The rearrangement joins TRBV14 to TRBJ2-3; D might be TRBD1 or TRBD2, each matching 5 bases. The CDR3 consists of 13 residues. Germline-derived CDR1 and CDR2 are SGHDN and FVKESK. V was trimmed by 6 bases and J by 6 bases, leaving 13 bases between them. CDR3 nucleotide sequence: TGTGCCAGCAGTCTTGTCGGGGACGATACGCAGTATTTT. This gives the protein CASSLVGDDTQYF.

This clonotype showed up many times. The rearrangement links TRBV20-1 to TRBJ1-4; no reliable D call. CDR1 DFQATT and CDR2 SNEGSKA come from the germline V gene (reference sequence). The V end was cut by 4 bases, the J end by 4 bases, with 10 bases between. The CDR3 spans 13 residues. The CDR3 bases are TGCAGTGCTACAGCCCCAAGTAATGAAAAACTGTTTTTT. Its protein product is CSATAPSNEKLFF.

A note on this clonotype: A single base separates this from a much larger clone, so it may be a read error. The chain has TRBV29-1 and TRBJ2-4; D gene ambiguous. The germline gives CDR1 SQVTM, CDR2 ANQGSEA. This CDR3 spans 15 amino acids. CDR3 in DNA: TGCAGCGTTGAAGACCGGGTGTTAGCCAAAAACATTCTGTACTTC. Amino acid sequence: CSVEDRVLAKNILYF.

The CDR3 is CSASVDRVMETQYF. The CDR3 region has the DNA TGCAGTGCATCCGTGGACAGGGTTATGGAGACCCAGTACTTC. This chain joins TRBV20-1 and TRBJ2-5; TRBD1 agrees at 8 bases. The CDR3 covers 14 residues. Germline trimming cut 6 bases from V and 5 bases from J; bases unmatched to any gene: 11. Germline CDR1 DFQATT, CDR2 SNEGSKA (reference sequence).

In its sample, this clonotype was seen once. This clone may be a read error of a much larger clone one base away. V gene TRBV20-1 combines with J gene TRBJ2-7; 8 bases map to TRBD2. The germline V gene encodes CDR1 DFQATT and CDR2 SNEGSKA (reference sequence). There are 13 residues in the CDR3. Here the CDR3 DNA reads TGCGGTGCTGAGGGGACTAGAACCTACGAGCAGTACTTC. This sequence encodes CGAEGTRTYEQYF.

This clonotype was counted only a few times. The V and J genes are TRBV12-3 or TRBV12-4 and TRBJ1-5; D gene unclear. V lost 6 bases and J lost 0, with 15 bases in between. CDR3 length: 16 residues. CDR3 protein: CASSRESHYSNQPQHF. The CDR3 DNA sequence: TGTGCCAGCAGCCGGGAGTCTCACTATAGCAATCAGCCCCAGCATTTT.

A remark on this clonotype: The junction shows a germline mismatch at one end, possibly a read error. The chain recombines TRBV30 with TRBJ2-1; D tentatively fits TRBD1 or TRBD2 (5 bases each). Germline CDR1 and CDR2: GTSNPN and SVGIG (reference sequence). This CDR3 has 11 residues. In nucleotides, the CDR3 is TGTGCCTGGAGTCAGACGGGGCTGCCGTGCTTC. Residues: CAWSQTGLPCF.

This chain uses TRBV10-3 with TRBJ1-1; 8 nucleotides line up with TRBD1. Per the germline V gene, CDR1 is ENHRY and CDR2 is SYGVKD. Trimming took 7 bases from V and 9 from J; bases not matched to a gene: 4. This CDR3 is built from 11 residues. CDR3 sequence: CAITAGGQAFF. The CDR3 DNA reads TGTGCCATCACTGCAGGGGGCCAAGCTTTCTTT.

Details on this clonotype: This sequence may be a read error, since a much larger clone differs from it by one base. V is TRBV30 and J is TRBJ2-2; D is undetermined. Per the germline V gene, CDR1 is GTSNPN and CDR2 is SVGIG (reference sequence). There are 11 residues in the CDR3. Trimming took 8 bases from V and 3 from J, leaving 7 bases between them. Here the CDR3 DNA reads TGTGCCCGTACATACACCGGGGAGCTGTTTTTT. This codes for CARTYTGELFF.

This clonotype was seen a few times. The chain recombines TRBV4-1 with TRBJ2-3; 11 positions agree with TRBD1. This CDR3 is 16 amino acids long. The germline V gene has CDR1 MGHRA and CDR2 YSYEKL. The trim removed 0 bases at V and 5 bases at J, leaving 4 bases unmatched. The CDR3 sequence: CASSQERDRGRDTQYF. Here the CDR3 DNA reads TGCGCCAGCAGCCAAGAACGGGACAGGGGGAGAGATACGCAGTATTTT.

This clonotype came up many times. The CDR3 loop reads CASNLFASGDTQYF. CDR3 bases: TGTGCCAGCAACCTCTTCGCTTCAGGAGATACGCAGTATTTT. The chain has TRBV2 and TRBJ2-3; D is ambiguous. Deletions cut 7 bases from V and 5 bases from J, with 16 bases between. This CDR3 has 14 residues. Germline CDR1 is SNHLY and CDR2 is FYNNEI.

There are many counts of this clonotype. This chain joins TRBV7-9 and TRBJ2-3; D is undetermined. Germline V lookup: CDR1 SEHNR, CDR2 FQNEAQ (reference sequence). The length of the CDR3 is 12 residues. Trimming took off 4 bases at V and 3 bases at J, with 5 bases between the two ends. The DNA for the CDR3 is TGTGCCAGCAGCTCGACTACAGATACGCAGTATTTT. Residues: CASSSTTDTQYF.

The chain is built from TRBV2 and TRBJ2-7; TRBD1 matches at 8 bases. The J segment lost 4 bases and the V segment lost 7 bases, leaving 9 bases of the junction unmatched. Germline CDR1 is SNHLY and CDR2 is FYNNEI. The CDR3 has 14 residues. CDR3 residues: CASTGGANAYEQYF. Here the CDR3 DNA reads TGTGCCAGCACAGGGGGCGCAAATGCATACGAGCAGTACTTC. Variable domain in full (rest from reference TRBV2 and TRBJ2-7): EPEVTQTPSHQVTQMGQEVILRCVPISNHLYFYWYRQILGQKVEFLVSFYNNEISEKSEIFDDQFSVERPDGSNFTLKIRSTKLEDSAMYFCASTGGANAYEQYFGPGTRLTVT.

This clonotype was found a few times. The CDR3 here is CASSQDPSGGLEAFF. The CDR3 coding sequence is TGCGCCAGCAGCCAAGACCCTTCTGGGGGCCTTGAAGCTTTCTTT. The gene calls are TRBV4-3 and TRBJ1-1, with a tentative D call TRBD1 (6 bases). V was pared by 0 bases and J by 7 bases, with 15 bases between. CDR1 and CDR2 (germline): LGHNA, YSLEER. CDR3 length equals 15 residues.

This clonotype was seen a few times. The V call is TRBV29-1, the J call TRBJ1-2, with D maybe TRBD1 (5 bases). The V gene lost 0 bases and the J gene lost 2 bases, with 13 bases spanning the gap. There are 15 residues in the CDR3. Germline V gene sequence: CDR1 SQVTM, CDR2 ANQGSEA. The CDR3 nucleotides read TGCAGCGTTGAAGATGGGGGGGTGGGAAACTATGGCTACACCTTC. It is translated as CSVEDGGVGNYGYTF.

With regard to this clonotype: A read error may be the cause here, since a much bigger clone is one base away. The chain joins TRBV13 to TRBJ1-1, with D possibly being TRBD1 (5 bases). Germline V gene lookup returns CDR1 PRHDT and CDR2 FYEKMQ (reference sequence). This CDR3 has 13 amino acids. V was trimmed by 8 bases and J by 5 bases, leaving 15 bases between them. CDR3 loop: CASCGAGRTEAFF. CDR3 coding DNA: TGTGCCAGCTGCGGCGCGGGGCGGACTGAAGCTTTCTTT.

V usage is TRBV7-9 and J usage is TRBJ2-2; TRBD2 agrees at 10 bases. Unmatched junction bases numbered 15, after V lost 5 bases and J lost 6 bases. The CDR3 covers 18 residues. Germline V gene sequence: CDR1 SEHNR, CDR2 FQNEAQ (reference sequence). The CDR3 sequence: CASSTTPSGSSRAGELFF. DNA of the CDR3: TGTGCCAGCAGCACAACCCCTAGCGGGAGCTCCCGTGCCGGGGAGCTGTTTTTT.

This clonotype occurred once. A much larger clone differs from this one at a single base, so this may be a read error. The chain joins TRBV15 to TRBJ2-5; D not resolved. The CDR3 runs 14 residues. Germline V gene lookup returns CDR1 LNHNV and CDR2 YYDKDF (reference sequence). V was pared by 4 bases and J by 1 base, with 10 bases between. CDR3 sequence reads: CATSNPGGQETQYF. The CDR3 coding sequence is TGTGCCACCAGCAACCCGGGCGGCCAAGAGACCCAGTACTTC.

This clonotype was counted at least ten times. The gene calls are TRBV25-1 and TRBJ2-7; D gene unclear. V was cut by 0 bases and J by 9 bases, with 15 bases left in between. CDR1 and CDR2 from the germline V gene are MGHDK and SYGVNS. The CDR3 consists of 14 residues. For the CDR3, the DNA is TGTGCCAGCAGTGAATACAGGACCGGTAGGGCGCAGTACTTC. Translation: CASSEYRTGRAQYF.

V usage is TRBV4-3 and J usage is TRBJ1-2; 8 nucleotides line up with TRBD1. Per the germline V gene, CDR1 is LGHNA and CDR2 is YSLEER. This CDR3 has 15 residues. V lost 0 bases, J lost 4 bases, and 4 bases stayed unmatched. The CDR3 is CASSQDSTGVYGYTF. The CDR3 coding sequence is TGCGCCAGCAGCCAAGACTCGACAGGGGTCTATGGCTACACCTTC.

Concerning this clonotype itself: The CDR3 does not close with the conserved phenylalanine or tryptophan, likely indicating a read error. This chain connects TRBV7-9 to TRBJ2-3, with D unresolved. Germline CDR1 is SEHNR and CDR2 is FQNEAQ (reference sequence). The CDR3 is 13 residues long. Trimming pared 6 bases from V and 2 bases from J, leaving 9 bases between. CDR3 in amino acids: CASSQAYTDTQYL. The CDR3 region has the DNA TGTGCCAGCAGTCAGGCATACACAGATACGCAGTATCTT.